This T cell receptor beta chain was sequenced during a study of blood T cell repertoires in COVID-19. The overall study: The United States, Italy and Spain were the sources of the acute and convalescent COVID-19 samples. The analysed material was cDNA or gDNA that came from T cells, B-cell-depleted T cells, or PBMCs.

Original methodology: Counts of nucleated cells, estimated from reference gene primer amplification, were obtained. Some clones are missing from TCRdb's copy, which holds only in-frame ones; the method was immunoSEQ multiplex PCR. V, J and clone size reflect that table, while D and trimming were determined from the DNA. Of about 140,000 clones in the sample, around 90% were seen once. J was trimmed by 7 bases and V by 0 bases; bases with no gene match: 13. Looked up from germline, CDR1 is WNHNN and CDR2 is SYGVQD (reference sequence). The CDR3 is 18 amino acids. The sequencing sample was made of peripheral blood. This TCR was recovered from a man between 65 and 85 years old with acute or convalescent COVID-19. The chain combines TRBV10-1 with TRBJ2-1, with TRBD2 identical over 9 bases. The CDR3 loop is CASSESGWGLAGLNEQFF. The CDR3 DNA reads TGCGCCAGCAGTGAGTCGGGCTGGGGGCTAGCGGGACTTAATGAGCAGTTCTTC.